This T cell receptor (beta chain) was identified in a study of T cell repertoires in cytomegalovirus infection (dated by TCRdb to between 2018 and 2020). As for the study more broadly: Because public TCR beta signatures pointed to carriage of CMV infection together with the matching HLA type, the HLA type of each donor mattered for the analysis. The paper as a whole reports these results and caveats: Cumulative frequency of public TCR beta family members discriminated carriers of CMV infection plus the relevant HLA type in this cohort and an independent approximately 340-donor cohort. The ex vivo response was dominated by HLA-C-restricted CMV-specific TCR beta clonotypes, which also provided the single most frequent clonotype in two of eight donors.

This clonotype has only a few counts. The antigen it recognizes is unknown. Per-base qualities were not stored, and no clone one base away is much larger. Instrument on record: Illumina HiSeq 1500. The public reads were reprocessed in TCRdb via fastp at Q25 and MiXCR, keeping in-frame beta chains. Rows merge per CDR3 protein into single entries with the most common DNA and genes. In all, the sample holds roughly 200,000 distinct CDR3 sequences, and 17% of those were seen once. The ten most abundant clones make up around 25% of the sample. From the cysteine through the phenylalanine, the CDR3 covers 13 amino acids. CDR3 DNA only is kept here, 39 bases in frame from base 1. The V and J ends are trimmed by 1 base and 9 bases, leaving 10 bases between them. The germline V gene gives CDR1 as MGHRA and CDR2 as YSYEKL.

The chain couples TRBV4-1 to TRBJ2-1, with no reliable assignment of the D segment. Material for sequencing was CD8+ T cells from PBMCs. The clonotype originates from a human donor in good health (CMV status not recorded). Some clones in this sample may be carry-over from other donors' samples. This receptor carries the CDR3 CASSQGRHGEQFF. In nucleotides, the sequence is TGCGCCAGCAGCCAAGGAAGGCACGGTGAGCAGTTCTTC.